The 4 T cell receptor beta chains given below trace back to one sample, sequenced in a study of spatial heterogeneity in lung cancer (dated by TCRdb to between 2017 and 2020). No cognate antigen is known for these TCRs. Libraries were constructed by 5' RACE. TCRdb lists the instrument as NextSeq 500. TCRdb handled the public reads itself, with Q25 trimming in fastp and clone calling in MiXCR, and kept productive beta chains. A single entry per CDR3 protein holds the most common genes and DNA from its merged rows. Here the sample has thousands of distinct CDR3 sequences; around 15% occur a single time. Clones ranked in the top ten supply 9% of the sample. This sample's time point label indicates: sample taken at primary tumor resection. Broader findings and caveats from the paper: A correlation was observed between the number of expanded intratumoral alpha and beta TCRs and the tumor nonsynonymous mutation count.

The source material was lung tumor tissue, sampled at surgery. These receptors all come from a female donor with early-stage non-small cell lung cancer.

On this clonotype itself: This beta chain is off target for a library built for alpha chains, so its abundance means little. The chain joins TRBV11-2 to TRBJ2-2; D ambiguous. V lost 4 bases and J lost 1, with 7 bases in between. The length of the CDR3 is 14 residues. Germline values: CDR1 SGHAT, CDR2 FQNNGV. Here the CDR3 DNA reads TGTGCCAGCAGCTCTCCTAGGAACACCGGGGAGCTGTTTTTT. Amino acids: CASSSPRNTGELFF.

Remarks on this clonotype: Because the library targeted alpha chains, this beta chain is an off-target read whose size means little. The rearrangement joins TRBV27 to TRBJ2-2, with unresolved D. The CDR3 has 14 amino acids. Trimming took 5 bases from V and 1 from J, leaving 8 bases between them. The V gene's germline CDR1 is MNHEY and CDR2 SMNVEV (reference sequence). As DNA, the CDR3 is TGTGCCAGCAGTCCGGACGGGAACACCGGGGAGCTGTTTTTT. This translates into CASSPDGNTGELFF.

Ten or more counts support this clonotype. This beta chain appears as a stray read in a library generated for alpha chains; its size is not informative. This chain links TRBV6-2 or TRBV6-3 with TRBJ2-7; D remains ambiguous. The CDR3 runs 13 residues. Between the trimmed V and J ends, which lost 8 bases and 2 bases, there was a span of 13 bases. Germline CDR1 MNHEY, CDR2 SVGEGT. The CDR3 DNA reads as TGTGCCAGCCTCTCTGACATAGCCTACGAGCAGTACTTC. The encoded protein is CASLSDIAYEQYF.

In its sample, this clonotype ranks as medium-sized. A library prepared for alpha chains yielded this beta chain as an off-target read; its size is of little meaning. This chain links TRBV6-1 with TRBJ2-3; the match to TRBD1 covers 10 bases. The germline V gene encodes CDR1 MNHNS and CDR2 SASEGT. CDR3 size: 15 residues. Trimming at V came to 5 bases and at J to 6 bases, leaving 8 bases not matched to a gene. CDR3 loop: CASSRQGASVDTQYF. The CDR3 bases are TGTGCCAGCAGTCGACAGGGGGCATCAGTCGATACGCAGTATTTT.